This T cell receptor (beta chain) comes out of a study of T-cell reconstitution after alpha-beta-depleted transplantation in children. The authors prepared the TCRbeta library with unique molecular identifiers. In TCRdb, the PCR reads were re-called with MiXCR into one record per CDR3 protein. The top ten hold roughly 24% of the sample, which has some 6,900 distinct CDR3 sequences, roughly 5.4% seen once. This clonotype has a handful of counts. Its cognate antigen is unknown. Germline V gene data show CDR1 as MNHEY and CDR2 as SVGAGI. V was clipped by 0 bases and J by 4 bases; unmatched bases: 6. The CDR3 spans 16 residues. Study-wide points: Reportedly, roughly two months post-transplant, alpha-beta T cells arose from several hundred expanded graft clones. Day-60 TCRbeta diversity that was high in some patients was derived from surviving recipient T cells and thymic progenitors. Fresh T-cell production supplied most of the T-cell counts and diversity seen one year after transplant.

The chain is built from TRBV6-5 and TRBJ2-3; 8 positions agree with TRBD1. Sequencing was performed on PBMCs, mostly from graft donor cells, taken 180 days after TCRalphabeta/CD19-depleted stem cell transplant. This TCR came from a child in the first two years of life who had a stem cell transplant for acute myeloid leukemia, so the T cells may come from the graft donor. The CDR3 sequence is CASSYSSAGGADTQYF. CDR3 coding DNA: TGTGCCAGCAGTTACTCATCGGCAGGGGGCGCAGATACGCAGTATTTT.